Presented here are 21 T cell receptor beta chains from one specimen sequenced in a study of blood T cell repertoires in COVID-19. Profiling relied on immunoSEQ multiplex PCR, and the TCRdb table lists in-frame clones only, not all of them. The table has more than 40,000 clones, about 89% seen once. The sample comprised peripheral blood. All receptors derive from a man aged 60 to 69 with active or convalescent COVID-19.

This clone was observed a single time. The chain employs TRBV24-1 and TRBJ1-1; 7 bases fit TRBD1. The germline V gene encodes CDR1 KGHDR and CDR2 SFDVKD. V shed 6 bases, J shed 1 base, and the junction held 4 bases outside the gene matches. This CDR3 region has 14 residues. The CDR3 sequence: CATSQTGRNTEAFF. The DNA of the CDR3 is TGTGCCACCAGTCAGACAGGGAGGAACACTGAAGCTTTCTTT.

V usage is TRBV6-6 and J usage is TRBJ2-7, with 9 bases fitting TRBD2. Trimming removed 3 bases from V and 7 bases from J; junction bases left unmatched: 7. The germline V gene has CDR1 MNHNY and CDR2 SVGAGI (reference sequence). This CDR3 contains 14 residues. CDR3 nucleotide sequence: TGTGCCAGCAGTTATGGCGGGGGGGCGGAGGAGCAGTACTTC. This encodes CASSYGGGAEEQYF.

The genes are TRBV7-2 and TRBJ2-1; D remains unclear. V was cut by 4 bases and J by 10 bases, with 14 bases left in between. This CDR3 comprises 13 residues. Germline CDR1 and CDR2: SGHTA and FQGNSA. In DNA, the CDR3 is TGTGCCAGCAGCTCCTCCAACCATCTAGAGCAGTTCTTC. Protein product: CASSSSNHLEQFF.

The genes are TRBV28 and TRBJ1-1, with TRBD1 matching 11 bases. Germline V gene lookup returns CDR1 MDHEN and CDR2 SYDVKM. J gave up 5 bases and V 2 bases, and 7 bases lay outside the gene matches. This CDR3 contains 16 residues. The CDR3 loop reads CASSLGTGGRLTEAFF. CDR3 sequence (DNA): TGTGCCAGCAGTTTAGGGACAGGGGGGCGTCTGACTGAAGCTTTCTTT.

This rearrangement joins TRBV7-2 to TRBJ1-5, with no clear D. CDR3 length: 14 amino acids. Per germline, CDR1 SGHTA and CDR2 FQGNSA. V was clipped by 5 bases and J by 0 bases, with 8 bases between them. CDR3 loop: CASSRVASNQPQHF. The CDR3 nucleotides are TGTGCCAGCAGCCGGGTCGCTAGCAATCAGCCCCAGCATTTT. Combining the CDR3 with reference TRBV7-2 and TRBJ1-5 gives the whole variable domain GAGVSQSPSNKVTEKGKDVELRCDPISGHTALYWYRQSLGQGLEFLIYFQGNSAPDKSGLPSDRFSAERTGGSVSTLTIQRTQQEDSAVYLCASSRVASNQPQHFGDGTRLSIL.

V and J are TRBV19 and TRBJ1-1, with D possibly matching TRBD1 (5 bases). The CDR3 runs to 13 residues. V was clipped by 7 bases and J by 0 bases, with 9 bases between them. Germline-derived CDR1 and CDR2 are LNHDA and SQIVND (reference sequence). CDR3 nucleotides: TGTGCCAGTATGGGGCAGATGAACACTGAAGCTTTCTTT. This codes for CASMGQMNTEAFF.

The CDR3 DNA reads TGCGCCAGCAGCCCTCCGGGACAGGCCGAGCAGTACTTC. Residues: CASSPPGQAEQYF. This chain links TRBV5-1 with TRBJ2-7; 8 bases are a match to TRBD1. The CDR3 extends over 13 amino acids. Germline V CDR1 and CDR2: SGHRS, YFSETQ. Trimming took 4 bases from V and 6 from J; bases not matched to a gene: 6.

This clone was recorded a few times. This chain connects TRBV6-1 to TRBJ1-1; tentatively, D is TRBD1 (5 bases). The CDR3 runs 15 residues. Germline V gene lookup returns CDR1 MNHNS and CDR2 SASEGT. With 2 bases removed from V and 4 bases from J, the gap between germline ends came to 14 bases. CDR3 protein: CASSETSGASTEAFF. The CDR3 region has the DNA TGTGCCAGCAGTGAAACCAGCGGGGCTTCCACTGAAGCTTTCTTT.

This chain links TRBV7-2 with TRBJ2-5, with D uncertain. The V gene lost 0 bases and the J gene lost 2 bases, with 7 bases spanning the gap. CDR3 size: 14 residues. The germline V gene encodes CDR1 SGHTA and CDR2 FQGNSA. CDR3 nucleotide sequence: TGTGCCAGCAGCTTAGCGCGTGTTCAAGAGACCCAGTACTTC. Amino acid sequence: CASSLARVQETQYF.

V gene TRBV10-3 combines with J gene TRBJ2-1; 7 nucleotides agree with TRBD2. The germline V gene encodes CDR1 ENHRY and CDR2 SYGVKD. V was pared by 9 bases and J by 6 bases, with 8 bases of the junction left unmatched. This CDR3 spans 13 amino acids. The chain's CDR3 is CAITGTTSNEQFF. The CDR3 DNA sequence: TGTGCCATTACCGGGACTACCTCCAATGAGCAGTTCTTC.

CDR3 in DNA: TGTGCCAGCAGTCTCAGGACAGGGTGGACCGGGGAGCTGTTTTTT. Protein: CASSLRTGWTGELFF. The rearrangement uses TRBV6-2 or TRBV6-3 and TRBJ2-2; 8 bases line up with TRBD1. Germline V lookup: CDR1 MNHEY, CDR2 SVGEGT. Unmatched junction bases numbered 7, after V lost 5 bases and J lost 5 bases. This CDR3 comprises 15 residues.

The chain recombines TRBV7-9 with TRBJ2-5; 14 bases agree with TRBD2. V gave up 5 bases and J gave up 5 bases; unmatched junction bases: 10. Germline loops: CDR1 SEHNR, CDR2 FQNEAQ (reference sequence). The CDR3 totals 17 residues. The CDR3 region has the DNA TGTGCCAGCAGCCAAGGTTCGGGACTAGCGGGGGAGGAGACCCAGTACTTC. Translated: CASSQGSGLAGEETQYF.

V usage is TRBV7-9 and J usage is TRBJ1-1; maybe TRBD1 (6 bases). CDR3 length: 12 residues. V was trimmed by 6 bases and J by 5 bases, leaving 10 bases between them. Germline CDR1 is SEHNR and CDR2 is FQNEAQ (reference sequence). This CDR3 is CASRITGTEAFF. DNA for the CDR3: TGTGCCAGCAGGATAACAGGGACTGAAGCTTTCTTT.

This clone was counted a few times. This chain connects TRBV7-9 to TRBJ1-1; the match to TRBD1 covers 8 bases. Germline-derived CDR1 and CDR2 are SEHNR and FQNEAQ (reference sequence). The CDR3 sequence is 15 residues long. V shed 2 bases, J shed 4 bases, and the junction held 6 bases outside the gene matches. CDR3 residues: CASSLTTGGATEAFF. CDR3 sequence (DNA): TGTGCCAGCAGCTTAACAACAGGGGGAGCCACTGAAGCTTTCTTT.

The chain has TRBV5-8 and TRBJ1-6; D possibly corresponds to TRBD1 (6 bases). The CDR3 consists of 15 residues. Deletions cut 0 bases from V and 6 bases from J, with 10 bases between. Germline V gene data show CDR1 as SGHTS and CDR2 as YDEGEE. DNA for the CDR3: TGTGCCAGCAGCTTGGGTAGGGGGTTTAATTCACCCCTCCACTTT. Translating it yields CASSLGRGFNSPLHF.

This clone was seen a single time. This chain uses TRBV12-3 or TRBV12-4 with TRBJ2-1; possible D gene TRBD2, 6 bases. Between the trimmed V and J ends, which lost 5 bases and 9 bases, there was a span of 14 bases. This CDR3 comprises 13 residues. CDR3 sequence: CASSPRLVVEQFF. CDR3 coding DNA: TGTGCCAGCAGTCCCCGACTAGTGGTTGAGCAGTTCTTC.

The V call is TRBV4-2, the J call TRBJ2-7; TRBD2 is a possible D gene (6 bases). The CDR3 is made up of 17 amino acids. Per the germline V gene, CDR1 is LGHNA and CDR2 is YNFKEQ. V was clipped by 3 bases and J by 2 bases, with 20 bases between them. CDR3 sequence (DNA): TGTGCCAGCAGCCAGTCCTGGGGGGTGGACCCCACCTACGAGCAGTACTTC. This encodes CASSQSWGVDPTYEQYF.

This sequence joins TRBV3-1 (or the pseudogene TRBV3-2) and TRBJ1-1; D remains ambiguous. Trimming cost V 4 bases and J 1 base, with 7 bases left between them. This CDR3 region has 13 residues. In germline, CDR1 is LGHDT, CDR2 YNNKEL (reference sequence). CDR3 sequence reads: CASSPQQNTEAFF. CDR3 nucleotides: TGTGCCAGCAGCCCACAGCAGAACACTGAAGCTTTCTTT.

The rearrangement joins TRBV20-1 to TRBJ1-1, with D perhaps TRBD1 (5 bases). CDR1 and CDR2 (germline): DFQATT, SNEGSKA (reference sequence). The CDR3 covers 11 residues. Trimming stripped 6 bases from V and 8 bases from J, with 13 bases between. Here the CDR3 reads CSATRQREAFF. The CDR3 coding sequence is TGCAGTGCCACCCGACAGAGGGAAGCTTTCTTT.

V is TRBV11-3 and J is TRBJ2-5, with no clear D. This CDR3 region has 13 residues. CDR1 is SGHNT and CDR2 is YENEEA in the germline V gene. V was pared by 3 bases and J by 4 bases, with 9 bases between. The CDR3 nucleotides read TGTGCCAGCAGCTTCACCGAGAGAGAGACCCAGTACTTC. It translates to CASSFTERETQYF.

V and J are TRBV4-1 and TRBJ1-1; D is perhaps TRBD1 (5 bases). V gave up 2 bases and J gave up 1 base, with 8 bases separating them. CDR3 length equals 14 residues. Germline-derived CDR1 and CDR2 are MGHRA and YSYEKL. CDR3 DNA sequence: TGCGCCAGCAGCCAATCGACAGAGAACACTGAAGCTTTCTTT. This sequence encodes CASSQSTENTEAFF.